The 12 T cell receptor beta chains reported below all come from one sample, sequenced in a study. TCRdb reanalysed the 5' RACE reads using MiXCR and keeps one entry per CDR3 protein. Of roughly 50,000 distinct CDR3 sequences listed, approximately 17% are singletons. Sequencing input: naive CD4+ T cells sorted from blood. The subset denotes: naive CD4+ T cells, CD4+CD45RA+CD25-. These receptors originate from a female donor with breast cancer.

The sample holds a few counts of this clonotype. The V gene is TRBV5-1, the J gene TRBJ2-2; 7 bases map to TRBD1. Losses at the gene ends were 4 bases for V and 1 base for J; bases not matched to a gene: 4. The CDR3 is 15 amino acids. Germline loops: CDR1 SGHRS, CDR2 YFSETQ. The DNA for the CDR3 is TGCGCCAGCAGCGATAGGACAGGGAACACCGGGGAGCTGTTTTTT. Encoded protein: CASSDRTGNTGELFF.

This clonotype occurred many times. The CDR3 DNA follows: TGTGCCAGCAGCTTCTGGCAGGAAGAGACCCAGTACTTC. Protein sequence: CASSFWQEETQYF. The chain has TRBV5-5 and TRBJ2-5; the D is unclear. V was trimmed by 2 bases and J by 3 bases, leaving 8 bases between them. The germline V gene encodes CDR1 SGHKS and CDR2 YYEKEE (reference sequence). This CDR3 contains 13 residues.

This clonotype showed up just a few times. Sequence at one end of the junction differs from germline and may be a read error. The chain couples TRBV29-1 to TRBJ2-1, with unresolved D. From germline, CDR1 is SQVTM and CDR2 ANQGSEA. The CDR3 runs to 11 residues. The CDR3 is CSVGRYSEQFF. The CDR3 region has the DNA TGCAGCGTTGGTAGATACAGTGAGCAGTTCTTC.

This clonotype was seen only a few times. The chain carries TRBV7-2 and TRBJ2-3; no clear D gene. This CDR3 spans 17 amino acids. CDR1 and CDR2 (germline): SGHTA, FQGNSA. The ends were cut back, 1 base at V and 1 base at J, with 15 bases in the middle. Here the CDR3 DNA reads TGTGCCAGCAGCTTAGGCCCGGCTTCTTCCGGCACAGATACGCAGTATTTT. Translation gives CASSLGPASSGTDTQYF.

CDR3 nucleotides: TGTGCCAGCAGTGGAACGACAGGGGGCGACAAGGGAAACACCATATATTTT. This encodes CASSGTTGGDKGNTIYF. The chain recombines TRBV6-6 with TRBJ1-3, with TRBD1 matching 10 bases. V trimming: 5 bases; J trimming: 4 bases; junction bases outside the gene matches: 11. Per the germline V gene, CDR1 is MNHNY and CDR2 is SVGAGI (reference sequence). The CDR3 is 17 amino acids.

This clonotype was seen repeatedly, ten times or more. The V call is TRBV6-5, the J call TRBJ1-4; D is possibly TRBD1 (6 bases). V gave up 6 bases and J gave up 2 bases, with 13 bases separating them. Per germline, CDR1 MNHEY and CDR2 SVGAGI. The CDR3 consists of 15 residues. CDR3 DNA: TGTGCCAGCAGCTCGCGGGGGGCTACTAATGAAAAACTGTTTTTT. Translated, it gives CASSSRGATNEKLFF.

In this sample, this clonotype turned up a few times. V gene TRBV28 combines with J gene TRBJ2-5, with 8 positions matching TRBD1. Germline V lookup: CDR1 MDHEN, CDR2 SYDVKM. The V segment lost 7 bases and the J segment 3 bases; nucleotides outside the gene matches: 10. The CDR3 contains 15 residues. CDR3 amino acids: CASNRGGQGEETQYF. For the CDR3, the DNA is TGTGCCAGCAATCGAGGAGGACAGGGAGAAGAGACCCAGTACTTC. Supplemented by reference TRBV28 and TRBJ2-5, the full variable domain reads DVKVTQSSRYLVKRTGEKVFLECVQDMDHENMFWYRQDPGLGLRLIYFSYDVKMKEKGDIPEGYSVSREKKERFSLILESASTNQTSMYLCASNRGGQGEETQYFGPGTRLLVL.

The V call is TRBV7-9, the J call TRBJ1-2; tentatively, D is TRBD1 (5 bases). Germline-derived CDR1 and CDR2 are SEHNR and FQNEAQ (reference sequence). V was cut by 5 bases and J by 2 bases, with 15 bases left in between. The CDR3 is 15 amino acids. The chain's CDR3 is CASSLSGAGNYGYTF. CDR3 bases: TGTGCCAGCAGCCTATCTGGGGCAGGCAACTATGGCTACACCTTC.

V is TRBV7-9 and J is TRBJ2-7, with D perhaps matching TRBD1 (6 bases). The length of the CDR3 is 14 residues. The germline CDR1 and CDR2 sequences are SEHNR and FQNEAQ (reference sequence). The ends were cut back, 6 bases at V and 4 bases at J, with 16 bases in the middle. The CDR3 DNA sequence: TGTGCCAGCAGTTCGACAGGAGGCAGGTACGAGCAGTACTTC. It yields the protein CASSSTGGRYEQYF.

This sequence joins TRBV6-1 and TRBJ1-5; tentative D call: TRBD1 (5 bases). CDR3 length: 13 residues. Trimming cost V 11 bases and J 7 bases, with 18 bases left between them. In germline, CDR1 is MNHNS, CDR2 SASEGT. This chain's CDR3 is CASLGGEGQPQHF. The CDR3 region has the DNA TGTGCCTCACTCGGAGGGGAAGGACAGCCCCAGCATTTT.

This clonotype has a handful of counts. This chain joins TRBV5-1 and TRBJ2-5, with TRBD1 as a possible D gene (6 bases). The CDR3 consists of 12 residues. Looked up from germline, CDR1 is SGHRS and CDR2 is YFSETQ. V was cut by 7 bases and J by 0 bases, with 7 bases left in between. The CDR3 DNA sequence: TGCGCCAGCCGGGACAACCAAGAGACCCAGTACTTC. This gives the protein CASRDNQETQYF.

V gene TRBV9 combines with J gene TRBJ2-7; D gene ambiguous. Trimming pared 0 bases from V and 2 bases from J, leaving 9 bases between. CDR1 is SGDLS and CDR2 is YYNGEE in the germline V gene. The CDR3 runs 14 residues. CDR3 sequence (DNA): TGTGCCAGCAGCGTAGGAGTCGGCCCCTACGAGCAGTACTTC. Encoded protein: CASSVGVGPYEQYF.